A single sample is the source of the 4 T cell receptor beta chains below, sequenced in a study of cytomegalovirus exposure and HLA in healthy donors. 60 Vbeta and 13 Jbeta primers were used in PCR. Libraries were prepared by immunoSEQ multiplex PCR; TCRdb keeps only in-frame clonotypes and omits some of them. The sample contains some 110,000 clones, approximately 84% of which appear only once. The sample consisted of PBMCs. These receptor sequences come from a male donor in good health and CMV-seronegative.

The gene calls are TRBV7-3 and TRBJ1-5, with D perhaps TRBD1 (6 bases). Trimming pared 5 bases from V and 6 bases from J, leaving 11 bases between. The CDR3 has 13 residues. Looked up from germline, CDR1 is SGHTA and CDR2 is FQGTGA. The chain's CDR3 is CASSVQGGQPQHF. CDR3 DNA sequence: TGTGCCAGCAGCGTCCAAGGGGGTCAGCCCCAGCATTTT.

The rearrangement uses TRBV10-3 and TRBJ2-3, with 10 bases identical to TRBD2. The V gene end was trimmed by 3 bases and the J gene end by 7 bases; junction bases not matched to a gene: 7. Germline V gene data show CDR1 as ENHRY and CDR2 as SYGVKD. The CDR3 consists of 15 residues. The CDR3 protein is CAISDFLAGVHTQYF. Here the CDR3 DNA reads TGTGCCATCAGTGATTTCCTAGCGGGAGTGCATACGCAGTATTTT.

V is TRBV7-9 and J is TRBJ2-4; 10 nucleotides align to TRBD2. Per germline, CDR1 SEHNR and CDR2 FQNEAQ (reference sequence). This CDR3 is 13 amino acids long. After removal of 5 bases from V and 9 bases from J, the junction contained 4 bases not matched to a gene. CDR3: CASSSGRAVIQYF. The DNA of the CDR3 is TGTGCCAGCAGCAGCGGGAGGGCCGTCATTCAGTACTTC.

The chain joins TRBV28 to TRBJ1-5; D not certain. There are 12 residues in the CDR3. Germline V gene data show CDR1 as MDHEN and CDR2 as SYDVKM. Trimming cost V 5 bases and J 3 bases, with 5 bases left between them. CDR3 loop: CASSVLNQPQHF. The DNA of the CDR3 is TGTGCCAGCAGTGTACTCAATCAGCCCCAGCATTTT.